These 14 T cell receptor beta chains originate from one sample sequenced in a study of shared clonotypes between healthy human individuals. Repertoires were generated with immunoSEQ multiplex PCR, while TCRdb's copy carries only in-frame clones and drops some. The repertoire holds about 1.1 million clones, 75% to 80% seen once, with approximately 0.56% in the top ten. Sample: memory CD4+ T cells from PBMCs. Subset indicated: CD45RA-negative fraction. The source is a man between 18 and 29 years old in good health. Some clones in this sample may be carry-over from other donors' samples.

This chain uses TRBV11-3 with TRBJ2-3, with 10 nucleotides matching TRBD2. Germline values: CDR1 SGHNT, CDR2 YENEEA. Trimming at V came to 5 bases and at J to 5 bases, leaving 7 bases not matched to a gene. CDR3 size: 15 residues. CDR3 sequence: CASSAQGTSEDTQYF. CDR3 coding DNA: TGTGCCAGCAGCGCACAGGGGACTAGCGAAGATACGCAGTATTTT.

The chain joins TRBV5-1 to TRBJ2-7, with 9 bases identical to TRBD1. J gave up 2 bases and V 3 bases, and 9 bases lay outside the gene matches. Per germline, CDR1 SGHRS and CDR2 YFSETQ. This CDR3 comprises 16 residues. The CDR3 region is CASSSLTGTGTYEQYF. CDR3 nucleotides: TGCGCCAGCAGCTCCTTAACCGGGACAGGGACCTACGAGCAGTACTTC.

The rearrangement links TRBV7-3 to TRBJ2-7; the D is unclear. There are 13 residues in the CDR3. The V end was cut by 2 bases, the J end by 3 bases, with 8 bases between. Germline V gene sequence: CDR1 SGHTA, CDR2 FQGTGA. CDR3 sequence (DNA): TGTGCCAGCAGCTTACAGCAGGACTACGAGCAGTACTTC. Protein product: CASSLQQDYEQYF. Supplemented by reference TRBV7-3 and TRBJ2-7, the full variable domain reads GAGVSQTPSNKVTEKGKYVELRCDPISGHTALYWYRQSLGQGPEFLIYFQGTGAADDSGLPNDRFFAVRPEGSVSTLKIQRTERGDSAVYLCASSLQQDYEQYFGPGTRLTVT.

The chain links TRBV19 to TRBJ2-1, with D maybe TRBD1 (6 bases). Per the germline V gene, CDR1 is LNHDA and CDR2 is SQIVND (reference sequence). Trimming removed 7 bases from V and 8 bases from J, with 9 bases in between. The CDR3 covers 11 residues. CDR3 sequence reads: CASIQGYEQFF. The CDR3 bases are TGTGCCAGTATACAGGGATATGAGCAGTTCTTC.

V and J are TRBV30 and TRBJ2-7; D ambiguous. The germline gives CDR1 GTSNPN, CDR2 SVGIG (reference sequence). The CDR3 runs 13 residues. V was clipped by 0 bases and J by 4 bases, with 10 bases between them. The CDR3 region is CAWSVQPSYEQYF. The DNA for the CDR3 is TGTGCCTGGAGTGTACAGCCAAGTTACGAGCAGTACTTC.

This rearrangement joins TRBV4-1 to TRBJ2-4; D may be TRBD1 or TRBD2 (6 bases each). CDR3 length: 14 amino acids. Germline V CDR1 and CDR2: MGHRA, YSYEKL. Trimming shortened V by 1 base and J by 8 bases, and 12 bases separated the two germline ends. The CDR3 DNA reads TGCGCCAGCAGCCAAGGGGGGGCTCGGGACATTCAGTACTTC. As protein: CASSQGGARDIQYF.

This clone was seen many times. CDR3 protein: CARSPLVGYDRTIYF. The CDR3 DNA reads TGTGCCAGAAGCCCACTCGTAGGGTACGATCGCACCATATATTTT. J is TRBJ1-3 and V is TRBV5-3; D gene uncertain. TRBV5-3 is sorted into the ORF group, with uncertain function. The CDR3 contains 15 residues. V lost 4 bases and J lost 9, with 20 bases in between.

As concerns this clone: Other DNA variants within this sample encode the same CDR3. V usage is TRBV6-5 and J usage is TRBJ1-1, with no clear D. CDR3 length equals 14 residues. Between the trimmed V and J ends, which lost 0 bases and 1 base, there was a span of 6 bases. CDR1 is MNHEY, CDR2 SVGAGI, per germline. The CDR3 sequence: CASSYSGGNTEAFF. Written as DNA, the CDR3 is TGTGCCAGCAGTTACTCAGGAGGGAACACTGAAGCTTTCTTT.

This chain links TRBV7-8 with TRBJ1-2; D is unresolved. With 1 base removed from V and 2 bases from J, the gap between germline ends came to 8 bases. The germline CDR1 and CDR2 sequences are SGHVS and FQNEAQ. This CDR3 spans 14 amino acids. DNA of the CDR3: TGTGCCAGCAGCTTAGAGGCAGAAAACTATGGCTACACCTTC. It codes for CASSLEAENYGYTF. The variable domain in full, with the rest retrieved from reference TRBV7-8 and TRBJ1-2, is GAGVSQSPRYKVAKRGQDVALRCDPISGHVSLFWYQQALGQGPEFLTYFQNEAQLDKSGLPSDRFFAERPEGSVSTLKIQRTQQEDSAVYLCASSLEAENYGYTFGSGTRLTVV.

The rearrangement joins TRBV28 to TRBJ1-5; no reliable D call. Germline V gives CDR1 MDHEN, CDR2 SYDVKM. V lost 7 bases to trimming and J lost 2 bases, with 15 bases between them. This CDR3 has 15 amino acids. The CDR3 loop reads CASIGTNLRNQPQHF. CDR3 DNA: TGTGCCAGCATCGGTACTAACCTCCGCAATCAGCCCCAGCATTTT.

The CDR3 sequence: CASSLGISYNEQFF. The CDR3 DNA reads TGTGCCAGCAGCTTAGGTATCTCCTACAATGAGCAGTTCTTC. The rearrangement joins TRBV7-3 to TRBJ2-1; D unclear. The ends were cut back, 2 bases at V and 0 bases at J, with 5 bases in the middle. Germline V lookup: CDR1 SGHTA, CDR2 FQGTGA. The CDR3 extends over 14 amino acids.

The chain links TRBV9 to TRBJ2-1; 11 positions match TRBD2. The germline gives CDR1 SGDLS, CDR2 YYNGEE. V dropped 4 bases and J dropped 1; count of bases not matched to a gene: 4. CDR3 length: 16 residues. CDR3 sequence: CASSTSGSASYNEQFF. The CDR3 DNA sequence: TGTGCCAGCAGCACTAGCGGGAGCGCTTCCTACAATGAGCAGTTCTTC.

The chain combines TRBV7-4 with TRBJ2-7, with a tentative D call TRBD2 (7 bases). CDR3 size: 20 residues. Germline V gene data show CDR1 as SGHVT and CDR2 as SQSDAQ. Trimming stripped 1 base from V and 0 bases from J, with 25 bases between. The CDR3 loop reads CASSLDGGPGPPPPSYEQYF. As DNA, the CDR3 is TGTGCCAGCAGCTTAGACGGGGGGCCAGGCCCCCCCCCTCCCTCCTACGAGCAGTACTTC.

V usage is TRBV6-1 and J usage is TRBJ1-5; D is uncertain. Germline lookup yields CDR1 MNHNS and CDR2 SASEGT. CDR3 length: 15 amino acids. Trimming pared 6 bases from V and 7 bases from J, leaving 19 bases between. The CDR3 DNA reads as TGTGCCAGCAGCCCTGATTCTTGGGGAGGCCAGCCCCAGCATTTT. Protein: CASSPDSWGGQPQHF.